This T cell receptor beta chain came from a study of T cell repertoires in cytomegalovirus infection. Turning to the study itself: Public TCR beta signatures were indicative of both CMV infection and a matching HLA type. The study's findings and limits: Identification of carriers of CMV plus the relevant HLA was achieved through cumulative public TCR beta family frequency. Ex vivo responses were dominated by HLA-C-restricted CMV-specific TCR beta clonotypes.

MiXCR, run by TCRdb on the reads, gives a single entry per CDR3 protein. The repertoire consists of 400,000 to 550,000 distinct CDR3 sequences, with around 10% occurring once and the leading ten covering about 9.4%. V trimming: 2 bases; J trimming: 6 bases; junction bases outside the gene matches: 2. Per germline, CDR1 SQVTM and CDR2 ANQGSEA. The CDR3 runs to 14 residues. A few counts support this clonotype. Its antigen is still unknown. The chain combines TRBV29-1 with TRBJ2-1; 12 bases are shared with TRBD2. Sequenced: PBMCs. The sequence was collected from a human donor in good health (CMV status not recorded). Some clones in this sample may be carry-over from other donors' samples. The CDR3 coding sequence is TGCAGCGTTGAAACTAGCGGGGGGCTCAATGAGCAGTTCTTC. Protein: CSVETSGGLNEQFF.